Listed below are T cell receptor beta chains from one sample, sequenced in a study of T cells after yellow fever vaccination. Using its own MiXCR run on the 5' RACE reads, TCRdb lists one record per CDR3 protein. Of around 63,000 distinct CDR3 sequences listed, less than 8.5% are singletons. Source: CD8+ T cells sorted from PBMCs, taken 15 days after the yellow fever booster vaccination. These receptors all come from a man aged 25 to 45 who received the YFV17D yellow fever vaccine. The CDR3 runs from the conserved cysteine through the conserved F or W. D genes are given only for firm matches. Expanded clones are given a class, and other clones once, few, many or no size at all.

clone size: many; D gene: -; V gene: TRBV12-3/TRBV12-4; J gene: TRBJ2-1; CDR3 protein: CASSVSNEQFF; CDR3 DNA: TGTGCCAGCAGTGTCTCTAATGAGCAGTTCTTC
clone size: many; D gene: -; V gene: TRBV6-5; J gene: TRBJ2-7; CDR3 protein: CASRTSISHEQYF; CDR3 DNA: TGTGCCAGCAGGACTAGTATTTCGCACGAGCAGTACTTC
clone size: -; D gene: TRBD2; V gene: TRBV2; J gene: TRBJ2-7; CDR3 protein: CASSSTGTSGYEQYF; CDR3 DNA: TGTGCCAGCAGTAGTACCGGGACTAGCGGTTACGAGCAGTACTTC
clone size: few; D gene: TRBD1; V gene: TRBV10-3; J gene: TRBJ2-7; CDR3 protein: CAISTAGTGREQYF; CDR3 DNA: TGTGCCATCAGTACGGCAGGGACAGGGAGGGAGCAGTACTTC
clone size: many; D gene: -; V gene: TRBV12-3/TRBV12-4; J gene: TRBJ2-1; CDR3 protein: CASSLTREMGYNEQFF; CDR3 DNA: TGTGCCAGCAGTTTAACTCGGGAGATGGGCTACAATGAGCAGTTCTTC
clone size: many; D gene: TRBD2; V gene: TRBV7-6; J gene: TRBJ2-7; CDR3 protein: CASGTSGSYEQYF; CDR3 DNA: TGTGCCAGCGGGACTAGCGGTTCCTACGAGCAGTACTTC
clone size: few; D gene: -; V gene: TRBV27; J gene: TRBJ2-7; CDR3 protein: CASSALLNSPSYEQYF; CDR3 DNA: TGTGCCAGCAGTGCCTTATTGAACTCCCCTAGCTACGAGCAGTACTTC
clone size: many; D gene: -; V gene: TRBV4-3; J gene: TRBJ2-7; CDR3 protein: CASRGGGTYEQYF; CDR3 DNA: TGCGCCAGCCGGGGTGGGGGGACCTACGAGCAGTACTTC
clone size: many; D gene: -; V gene: TRBV15; J gene: TRBJ1-1; CDR3 protein: CATSRDWGMNTEAFF; CDR3 DNA: TGTGCCACCAGCAGAGATTGGGGGATGAACACTGAAGCTTTCTTT
clone size: -; D gene: -; V gene: TRBV6-2/TRBV6-3; J gene: TRBJ2-2; CDR3 protein: CASSYSRGTGELFF; CDR3 DNA: TGTGCCAGCAGTTACTCAAGGGGGACCGGGGAGCTGTTTTTT
clone size: many; D gene: -; V gene: TRBV2; J gene: TRBJ2-7; CDR3 protein: CARNPTRGSDEQYF; CDR3 DNA: TGTGCCAGAAACCCAACGAGGGGTTCCGACGAGCAGTACTTC
clone size: few; D gene: TRBD1; V gene: TRBV19; J gene: TRBJ2-3; CDR3 protein: CASSDQDRGGRTDTQYF; CDR3 DNA: TGTGCCAGTAGTGACCAGGACAGGGGAGGGCGCACAGATACGCAGTATTTT
clone size: many; D gene: -; V gene: TRBV3-1; J gene: TRBJ1-2; CDR3 protein: CASSQDRVVFEYGYTF; CDR3 DNA: TGTGCCAGCAGCCAAGATCGGGTAGTATTTGAATATGGCTACACCTTC
clone size: many; D gene: TRBD2; V gene: TRBV6-1; J gene: TRBJ2-1; CDR3 protein: CASTQTSGDYNEQFF; CDR3 DNA: TGTGCCAGCACCCAGACTAGCGGAGATTACAATGAGCAGTTCTTC
clone size: many; D gene: -; V gene: TRBV3-1; J gene: TRBJ2-2; CDR3 protein: CASSQGGPGTGELFF; CDR3 DNA: TGTGCCAGCAGCCAAGGGGGTCCGGGTACCGGGGAGCTGTTTTTT
clone size: many; D gene: TRBD2; V gene: TRBV7-9; J gene: TRBJ2-1; CDR3 protein: CASSLGFAGGLEQFF; CDR3 DNA: TGTGCCAGCAGCTTAGGATTTGCGGGAGGGCTGGAGCAGTTCTTC
clone size: many; D gene: -; V gene: TRBV12-3/TRBV12-4; J gene: TRBJ1-2; CDR3 protein: CASISNGETRGYTF; CDR3 DNA: TGTGCCAGCATATCCAATGGGGAGACGCGCGGCTACACCTTC
clone size: many; D gene: -; V gene: TRBV5-5; J gene: TRBJ1-2; CDR3 protein: CASSPVAGDYGYTF; CDR3 DNA: TGTGCCAGCAGCCCCGTGGCAGGGGACTATGGCTACACCTTC
clone size: many; D gene: -; V gene: TRBV20-1; J gene: TRBJ2-7; CDR3 protein: CSARDQGKAHEQYF; CDR3 DNA: TGCAGTGCTAGAGACCAAGGGAAGGCCCACGAGCAGTACTTC
clone size: many; D gene: -; V gene: TRBV12-3/TRBV12-4; J gene: TRBJ2-2; CDR3 protein: CASSHNSRGELFF; CDR3 DNA: TGTGCCAGCAGTCATAACTCAAGGGGGGAGCTGTTTTTT
clone size: many; D gene: -; V gene: TRBV20-1; J gene: TRBJ1-5; CDR3 protein: CSARDLSWGNQPQHF; CDR3 DNA: TGCAGTGCTAGAGATCTCAGCTGGGGCAATCAGCCCCAGCATTTT
clone size: many; D gene: TRBD2; V gene: TRBV6-5; J gene: TRBJ2-5; CDR3 protein: CASSSLLREARQETQYF; CDR3 DNA: TGTGCCAGCAGTTCGCTTCTGCGGGAGGCCCGGCAAGAGACCCAGTACTTC
clone size: many; D gene: TRBD1; V gene: TRBV6-4; J gene: TRBJ1-1; CDR3 protein: CASSEPLDRMTNTEAFF; CDR3 DNA: TGTGCCAGCAGTGAACCCTTGGACAGGATGACCAACACTGAAGCTTTCTTT
clone size: many; D gene: -; V gene: TRBV28; J gene: TRBJ2-7; CDR3 protein: CASSLPPFGQAFTYEQYF; CDR3 DNA: TGTGCCAGCAGTTTACCCCCCTTCGGTCAGGCGTTCACCTACGAGCAGTACTTC
clone size: -; D gene: TRBD2; V gene: TRBV11-2; J gene: TRBJ2-1; CDR3 protein: CASRLHDPLERGEYYNEQFF; CDR3 DNA: TGTGCCAGCAGGCTTCACGACCCCCTAGAGCGGGGTGAGTACTACAATGAGCAGTTCTTC
clone size: many; D gene: -; V gene: TRBV27; J gene: TRBJ2-3; CDR3 protein: CASSLDTRTDTQYF; CDR3 DNA: TGTGCCAGCAGTTTAGACACCCGCACAGATACGCAGTATTTT
clone size: many; D gene: TRBD2; V gene: TRBV6-1; J gene: TRBJ2-3; CDR3 protein: CASRDSGLAATDTQYF; CDR3 DNA: TGTGCCAGCAGGGACAGCGGACTAGCGGCCACAGATACGCAGTATTTT
clone size: many; D gene: -; V gene: TRBV2; J gene: TRBJ2-5; CDR3 protein: CASNWREETQYF; CDR3 DNA: TGTGCCAGCAATTGGAGGGAAGAGACCCAGTACTTC
clone size: many; D gene: -; V gene: TRBV6-5; J gene: TRBJ1-2; CDR3 protein: CASSRTNAINYGYTF; CDR3 DNA: TGTGCCAGCAGTCGGACAAACGCTATTAACTATGGCTACACCTTC
clone size: many; D gene: TRBD2; V gene: TRBV12-3/TRBV12-4; J gene: TRBJ2-7; CDR3 protein: CASAGGYEQYF; CDR3 DNA: TGTGCCAGTGCGGGAGGCTACGAGCAGTACTTC
clone size: once; D gene: -; V gene: TRBV20-1; J gene: TRBJ2-3; CDR3 protein: CSAKGPEERGADTQYF; CDR3 DNA: TGCAGTGCTAAGGGCCCGGAGGAACGGGGCGCAGATACGCAGTATTTT
clone size: -; D gene: TRBD2; V gene: TRBV14; J gene: TRBJ2-5; CDR3 protein: CVSSPLGLAGDETQYF; CDR3 DNA: TGTGTCAGCAGCCCACTGGGACTAGCGGGAGACGAGACCCAGTACTTC
clone size: many; D gene: TRBD2; V gene: TRBV4-2; J gene: TRBJ2-5; CDR3 protein: CASSQGGGSGETQYF; CDR3 DNA: TGTGCCAGCAGCCAAGGGGGGGGGAGTGGTGAGACCCAGTACTTC